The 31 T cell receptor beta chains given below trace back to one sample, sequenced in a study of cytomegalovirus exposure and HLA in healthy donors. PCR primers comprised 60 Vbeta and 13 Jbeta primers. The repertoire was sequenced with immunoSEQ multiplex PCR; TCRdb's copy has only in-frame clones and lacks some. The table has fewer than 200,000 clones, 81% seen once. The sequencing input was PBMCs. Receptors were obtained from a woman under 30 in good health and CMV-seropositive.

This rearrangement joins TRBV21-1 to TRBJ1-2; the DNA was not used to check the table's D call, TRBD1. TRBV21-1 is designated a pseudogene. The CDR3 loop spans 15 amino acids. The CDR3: CASSKWDTGCNGYTF. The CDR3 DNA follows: TGTGCCAGCAGCAAATGGGACACCGGATGTAATGGCTACACCTTC.

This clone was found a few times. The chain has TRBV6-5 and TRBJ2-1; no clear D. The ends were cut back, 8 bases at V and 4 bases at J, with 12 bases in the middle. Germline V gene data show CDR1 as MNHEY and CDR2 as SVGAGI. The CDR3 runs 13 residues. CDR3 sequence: CASEAAEYNEQFF. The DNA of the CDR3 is TGTGCCAGCGAGGCAGCAGAATACAATGAGCAGTTCTTC.

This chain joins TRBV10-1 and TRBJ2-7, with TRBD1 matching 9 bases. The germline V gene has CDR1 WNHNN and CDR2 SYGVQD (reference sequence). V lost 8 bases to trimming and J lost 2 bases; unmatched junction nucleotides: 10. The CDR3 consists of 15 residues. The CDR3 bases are TGCGCCAGCCGATCCGGGACAGGGACTGCCTACGAGCAGTACTTC. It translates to CASRSGTGTAYEQYF.

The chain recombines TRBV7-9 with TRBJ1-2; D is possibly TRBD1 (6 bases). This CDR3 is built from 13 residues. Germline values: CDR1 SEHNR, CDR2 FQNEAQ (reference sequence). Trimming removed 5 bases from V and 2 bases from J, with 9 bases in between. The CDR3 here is CASSLGQNYGYTF. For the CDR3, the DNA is TGTGCCAGCAGCCTAGGACAGAACTATGGCTACACCTTC.

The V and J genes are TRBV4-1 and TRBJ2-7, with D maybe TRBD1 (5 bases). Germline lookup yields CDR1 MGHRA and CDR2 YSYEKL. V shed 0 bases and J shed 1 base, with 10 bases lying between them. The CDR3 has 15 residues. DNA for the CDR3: TGCGCCAGCAGCCAAGAGGACACATATTCCTACGAGCAGTACTTC. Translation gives CASSQEDTYSYEQYF.

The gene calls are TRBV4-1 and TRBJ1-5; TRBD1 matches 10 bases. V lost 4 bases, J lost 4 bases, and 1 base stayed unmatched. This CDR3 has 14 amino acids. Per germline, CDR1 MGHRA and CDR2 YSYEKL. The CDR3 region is CASSPGQGNQPQHF. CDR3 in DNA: TGCGCCAGCAGCCCGGGACAGGGGAATCAGCCCCAGCATTTT.

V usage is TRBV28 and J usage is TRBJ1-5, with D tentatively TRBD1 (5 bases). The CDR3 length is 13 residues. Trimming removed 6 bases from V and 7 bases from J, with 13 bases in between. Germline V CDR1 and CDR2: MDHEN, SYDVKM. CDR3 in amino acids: CASRKGLNQPQHF. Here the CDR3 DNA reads TGTGCCAGCAGGAAGGGGTTAAACCAGCCCCAGCATTTT.

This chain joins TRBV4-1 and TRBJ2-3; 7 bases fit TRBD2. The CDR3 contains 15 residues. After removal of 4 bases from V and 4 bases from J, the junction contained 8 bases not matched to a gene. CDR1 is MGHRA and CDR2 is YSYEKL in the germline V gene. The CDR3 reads CASSLTGLEADTQYF. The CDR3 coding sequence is TGCGCCAGCAGCCTCACCGGACTAGAAGCAGATACGCAGTATTTT.

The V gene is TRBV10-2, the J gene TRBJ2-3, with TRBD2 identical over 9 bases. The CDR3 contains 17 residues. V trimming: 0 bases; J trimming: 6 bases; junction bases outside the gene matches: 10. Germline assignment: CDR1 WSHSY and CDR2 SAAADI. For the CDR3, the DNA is TGCGCCAGCAGTGAGTCCTCCGCTAGCGGGGACGTGGATACGCAGTATTTT. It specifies CASSESSASGDVDTQYF.

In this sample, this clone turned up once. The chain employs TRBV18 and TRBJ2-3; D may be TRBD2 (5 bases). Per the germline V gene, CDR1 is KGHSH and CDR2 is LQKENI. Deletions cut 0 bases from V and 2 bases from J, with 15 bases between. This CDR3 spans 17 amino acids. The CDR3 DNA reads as TGTGCCAGCTCACCACCGGCGAGCGGCGCCCCCACAGATACGCAGTATTTT. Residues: CASSPPASGAPTDTQYF.

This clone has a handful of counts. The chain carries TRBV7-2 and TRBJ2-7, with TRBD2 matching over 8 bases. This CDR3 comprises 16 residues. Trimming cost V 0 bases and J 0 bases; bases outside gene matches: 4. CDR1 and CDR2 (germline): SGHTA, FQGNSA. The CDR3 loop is CASSLAIRGGSYEQYF. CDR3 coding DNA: TGTGCCAGCAGCTTAGCGATACGGGGGGGCTCCTACGAGCAGTACTTC.

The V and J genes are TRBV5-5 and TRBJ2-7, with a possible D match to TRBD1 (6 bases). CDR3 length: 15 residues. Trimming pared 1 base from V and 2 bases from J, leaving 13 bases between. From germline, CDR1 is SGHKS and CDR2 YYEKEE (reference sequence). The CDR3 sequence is CASSLFTGSAYEQYF. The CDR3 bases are TGTGCCAGCAGCTTGTTCACAGGGTCAGCCTACGAGCAGTACTTC.

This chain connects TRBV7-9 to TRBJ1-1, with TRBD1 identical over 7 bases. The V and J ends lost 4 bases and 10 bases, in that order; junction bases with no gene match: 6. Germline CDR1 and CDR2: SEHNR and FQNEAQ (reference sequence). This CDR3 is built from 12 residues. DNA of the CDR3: TGTGCCAGCAGCTCGACAGGGTGGGGAGCTTTCTTT. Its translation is CASSSTGWGAFF.

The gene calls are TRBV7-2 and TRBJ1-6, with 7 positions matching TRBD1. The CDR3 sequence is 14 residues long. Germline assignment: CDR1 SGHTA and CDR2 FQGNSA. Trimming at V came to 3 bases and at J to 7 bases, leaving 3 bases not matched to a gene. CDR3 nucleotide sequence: TGTGCCAGCAGCTTTGACAGGGACAATTCACCCCTCCACTTT. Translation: CASSFDRDNSPLHF.

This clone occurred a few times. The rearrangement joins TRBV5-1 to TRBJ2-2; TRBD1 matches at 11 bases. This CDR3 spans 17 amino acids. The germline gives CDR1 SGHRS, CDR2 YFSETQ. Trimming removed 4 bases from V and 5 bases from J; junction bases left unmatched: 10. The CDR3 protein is CASSKPWDRGITGELFF. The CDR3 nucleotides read TGCGCCAGCAGCAAGCCATGGGACAGGGGGATAACCGGGGAGCTGTTTTTT.

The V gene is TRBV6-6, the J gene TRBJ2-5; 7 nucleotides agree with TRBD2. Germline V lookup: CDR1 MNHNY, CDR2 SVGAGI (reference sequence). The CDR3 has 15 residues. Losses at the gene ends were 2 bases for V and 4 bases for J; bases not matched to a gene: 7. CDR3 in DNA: TGTGCCAGCAGTTACGCGGCGGGGAGGGGAGAGACCCAGTACTTC. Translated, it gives CASSYAAGRGETQYF.

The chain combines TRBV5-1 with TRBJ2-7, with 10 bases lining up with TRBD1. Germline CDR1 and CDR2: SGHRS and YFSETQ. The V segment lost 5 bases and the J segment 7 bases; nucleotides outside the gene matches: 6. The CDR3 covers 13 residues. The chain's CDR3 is CASRRQGASEQYF. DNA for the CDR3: TGCGCCAGCAGAAGACAGGGGGCGTCGGAGCAGTACTTC.

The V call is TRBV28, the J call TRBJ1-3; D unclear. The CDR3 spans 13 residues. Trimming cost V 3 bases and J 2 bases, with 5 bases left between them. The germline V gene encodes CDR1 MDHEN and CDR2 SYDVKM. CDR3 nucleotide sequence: TGTGCCAGCAGTTTGGGAGCTGGAAACACCATATATTTT. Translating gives CASSLGAGNTIYF.

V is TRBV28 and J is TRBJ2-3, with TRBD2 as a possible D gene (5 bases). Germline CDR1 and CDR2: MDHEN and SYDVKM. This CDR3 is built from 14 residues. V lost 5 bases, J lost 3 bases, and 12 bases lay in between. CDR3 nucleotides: TGTGCCAGCAGTCCCCGCGGGCTTACAGATACGCAGTATTTT. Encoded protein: CASSPRGLTDTQYF.

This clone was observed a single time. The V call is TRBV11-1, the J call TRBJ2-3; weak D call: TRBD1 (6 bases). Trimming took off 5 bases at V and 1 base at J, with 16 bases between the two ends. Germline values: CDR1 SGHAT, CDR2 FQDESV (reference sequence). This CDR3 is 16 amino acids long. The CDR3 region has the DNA TGTGCCAGCAGCCTGGCCCCCGCAGGGGGCACAGATACGCAGTATTTT. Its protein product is CASSLAPAGGTDTQYF. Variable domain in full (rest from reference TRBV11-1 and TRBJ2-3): EAEVAQSPRYKITEKSQAVAFWCDPISGHATLYWYRQILGQGPELLVQFQDESVVDDSQLPKDRFSAERLKGVDSTLKIQPAELGDSAMYLCASSLAPAGGTDTQYFGPGTRLTVL.

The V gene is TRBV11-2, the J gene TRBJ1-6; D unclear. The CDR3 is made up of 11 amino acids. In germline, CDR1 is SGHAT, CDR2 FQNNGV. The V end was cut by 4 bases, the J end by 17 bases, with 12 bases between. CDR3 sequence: CASSSAPEIHF. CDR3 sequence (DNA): TGTGCCAGCAGCTCCGCCCCGGAGATCCACTTT. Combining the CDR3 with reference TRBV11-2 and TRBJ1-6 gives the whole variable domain EAGVAQSPRYKIIEKRQSVAFWCNPISGHATLYWYQQILGQGPKLLIQFQNNGVVDDSQLPKDRFSAERLKGVDSTLKIQPAKLEDSAVYLCASSSAPEIHFGNGTRLTVT.

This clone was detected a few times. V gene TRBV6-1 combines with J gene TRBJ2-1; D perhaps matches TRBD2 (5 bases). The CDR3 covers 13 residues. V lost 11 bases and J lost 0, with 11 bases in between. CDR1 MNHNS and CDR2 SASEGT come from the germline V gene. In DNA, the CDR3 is TGTGCCGTCGAGGGAAGCTCCTACAATGAGCAGTTCTTC. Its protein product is CAVEGSSYNEQFF.

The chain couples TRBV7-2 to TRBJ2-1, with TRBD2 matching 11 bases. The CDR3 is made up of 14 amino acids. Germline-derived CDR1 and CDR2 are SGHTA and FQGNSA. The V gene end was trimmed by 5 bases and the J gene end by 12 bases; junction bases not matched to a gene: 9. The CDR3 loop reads CASSAGLAEGRQFF. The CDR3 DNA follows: TGTGCCAGCAGCGCGGGACTAGCGGAGGGAAGGCAGTTCTTC.

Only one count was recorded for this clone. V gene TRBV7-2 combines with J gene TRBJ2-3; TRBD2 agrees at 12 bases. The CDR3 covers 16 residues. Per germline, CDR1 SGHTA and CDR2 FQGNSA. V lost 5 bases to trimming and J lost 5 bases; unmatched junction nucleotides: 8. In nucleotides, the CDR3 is TGTGCCAGCAGCATTCTAGCGGGGGGGCATGAAGATACGCAGTATTTT. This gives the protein CASSILAGGHEDTQYF.

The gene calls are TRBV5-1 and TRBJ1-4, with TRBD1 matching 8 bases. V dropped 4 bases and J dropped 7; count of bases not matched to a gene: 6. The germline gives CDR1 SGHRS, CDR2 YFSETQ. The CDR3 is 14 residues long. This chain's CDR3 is CASSETGDSEKLFF. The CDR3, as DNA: TGCGCCAGCAGCGAGACAGGGGATAGTGAAAAACTGTTTTTT.

In DNA, the CDR3 is TGTGCCAGCAGCAGTAGAATCGGGGGGGGCCGAGGGGAGACCCAGTACTTC. Translation: CASSSRIGGGRGETQYF. V and J are TRBV13 and TRBJ2-5; 8 positions match TRBD2. J lost 5 bases, V lost 5 bases, and 16 bases had no gene match. Germline V gene data show CDR1 as PRHDT and CDR2 as FYEKMQ (reference sequence). The length of the CDR3 is 17 residues.

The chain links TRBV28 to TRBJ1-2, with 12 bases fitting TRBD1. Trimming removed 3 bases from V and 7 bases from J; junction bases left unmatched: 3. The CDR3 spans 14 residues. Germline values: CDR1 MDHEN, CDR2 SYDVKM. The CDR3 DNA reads TGTGCCAGCAGTTTGGGACAGGGGGCGCCTGGCTACACCTTC. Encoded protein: CASSLGQGAPGYTF.

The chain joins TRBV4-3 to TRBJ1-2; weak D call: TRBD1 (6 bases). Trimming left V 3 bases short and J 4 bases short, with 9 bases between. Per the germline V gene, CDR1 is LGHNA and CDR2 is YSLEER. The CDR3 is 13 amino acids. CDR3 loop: CASSQIQGYGYTF. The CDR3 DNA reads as TGCGCCAGCAGCCAGATACAGGGCTATGGCTACACCTTC.

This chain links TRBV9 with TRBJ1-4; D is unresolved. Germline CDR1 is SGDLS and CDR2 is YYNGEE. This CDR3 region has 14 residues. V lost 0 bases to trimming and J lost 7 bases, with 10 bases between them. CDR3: CASSVGGPGEKLFF. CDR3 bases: TGTGCCAGCAGCGTAGGAGGGCCGGGTGAAAAACTGTTTTTT.

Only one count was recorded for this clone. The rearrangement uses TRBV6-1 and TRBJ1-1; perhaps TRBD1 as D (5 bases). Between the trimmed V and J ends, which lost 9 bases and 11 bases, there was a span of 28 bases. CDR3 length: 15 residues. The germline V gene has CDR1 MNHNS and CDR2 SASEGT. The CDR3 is CASSVTGAGFLFAFF. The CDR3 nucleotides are TGTGCCAGTTCAGTTACTGGGGCGGGATTCTTATTCGCTTTCTTT.

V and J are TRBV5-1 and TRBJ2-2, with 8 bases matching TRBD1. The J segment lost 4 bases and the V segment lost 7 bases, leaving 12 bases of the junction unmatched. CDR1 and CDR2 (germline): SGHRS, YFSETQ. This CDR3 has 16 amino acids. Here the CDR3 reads CASQGTGSRGTGELFF. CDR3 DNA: TGCGCCAGCCAAGGGACAGGTTCCCGGGGCACCGGGGAGCTGTTTTTT.